A selection of T cell receptor beta chains follows, all from one sample in a study of neurological immune-mediated disorders. MiXCR, run by TCRdb on the 5' RACE reads, gives a single entry per CDR3 protein. The data hold tens of thousands of distinct CDR3 sequences, with nearly 3.5% observed a single time. The sample was PBMCs. All receptors derive from a man aged 35 to 55 with multiple sclerosis. The CDR3 runs from the conserved cysteine through the conserved F or W. The D gene is left open where the match is weak. For some rows the clone size is stated as once, few or many, or as a class when expanded; others skip it.

V gene,J gene,D gene,clone size,CDR3 protein,CDR3 DNA
TRBV12-3/TRBV12-4,TRBJ2-7,TRBD1,many,CASSSGTGISYEQYF,TGTGCCAGCAGCTCCGGGACAGGGATATCCTACGAGCAGTACTTC
TRBV20-1,TRBJ2-5,NA,many,CSALPPRGVRETQYF,TGCAGTGCTCTACCTCCTAGGGGCGTCAGAGAGACCCAGTACTTC
TRBV20-1,TRBJ2-1,TRBD2,many,CSARWGTSGSYEQFF,TGCAGTGCTAGATGGGGGACTAGCGGGAGTTATGAGCAGTTCTTC
TRBV20-1,TRBJ2-1,TRBD1,many,CSARVRDREMKNEQFF,TGCAGTGCTAGAGTCCGGGACAGGGAAATGAAGAATGAGCAGTTCTTC
TRBV3-1,TRBJ2-5,TRBD2,many,CASSRGLGGETQYF,TGTGCCAGCAGCCGGGGACTAGGGGGAGAGACCCAGTACTTC
TRBV3-1,TRBJ2-1,TRBD2,NA,CASSRLAGPYNEQFF,TGTGCCAGCAGCCGACTAGCGGGCCCCTACAATGAGCAGTTCTTC
TRBV27,TRBJ2-3,TRBD1,many,CASSLSGTGDTQYF,TGTGCCAGCAGTTTGAGCGGGACAGGGGATACGCAGTATTTT
TRBV20-1,TRBJ2-3,TRBD2,many,CSARAIVKAGGSTDTQYF,TGCAGTGCTAGGGCCATCGTAAAAGCGGGAGGAAGCACAGATACGCAGTATTTT
TRBV29-1,TRBJ2-1,TRBD1,many,CSVEDGQGPFF,TGCAGCGTTGAAGATGGACAGGGCCCGTTCTTC
TRBV6-5,TRBJ1-2,NA,many,CASTADTASLHYGYTF,TGTGCCAGCACCGCGGACACGGCTTCCCTTCACTATGGCTACACCTTC
TRBV12-3/TRBV12-4,TRBJ2-5,NA,many,CASAGLQETQYF,TGTGCCAGCGCAGGCCTCCAAGAGACCCAGTACTTC
TRBV5-1,TRBJ2-7,NA,many,CASSLLGGFGYEQYF,TGCGCCAGCAGCTTGCTAGGGGGGTTCGGTTACGAGCAGTACTTC
TRBV5-1,TRBJ2-3,TRBD1,many,CASRGQGRADTQYF,TGCGCCAGCAGGGGACAGGGTCGGGCAGATACGCAGTATTTT
TRBV10-3,TRBJ1-5,NA,many,CAISDSNQPQHF,TGTGCCATCAGCGACAGCAATCAGCCCCAGCATTTT
TRBV19,TRBJ1-4,TRBD1,many,CASSQGQGSEKLFF,TGTGCCAGTAGCCAGGGACAGGGGAGTGAAAAACTGTTTTTT
TRBV29-1,TRBJ2-2,NA,many,CSVVTDRDGELFF,TGCAGCGTTGTAACGGACAGAGATGGGGAGCTGTTTTTT